This TCR beta chain was identified during a study of T-cell memory formation after mild COVID-19 (dated by TCRdb to 2020 to 2022). With regard to the full study: TCR sequence clusters from the two donors were found to be largely donor specific. Two young, previously healthy adult volunteers, one female and one male, were included in the cohort. T-cell clones expanding and contracting after mild COVID-19 in a couple of donors were tracked by longitudinal TCRalpha and TCRbeta repertoire sequencing.

This clonotype came up a few times. Its antigen target is currently unknown. The sample holds no much larger clone one base away, and base qualities are not on file. Ficoll-Paque density gradient centrifugation was used to isolate PBMCs. The CDR3 spans 16 residues, from the cysteine through the phenylalanine. The entry retains the CDR3 DNA only, 48 bases that are in frame from base 1. Looking up the germline V gene yields CDR1 SGHDT and CDR2 YYEEEE. V is trimmed back by 5 bases and J by 0 bases, and the junction contains 8 bases that no gene match accounts for. Sequencing was carried out with an Illumina NovaSeq 6000. cDNA libraries for TCRalpha and TCRbeta were prepared by 5'RACE using constant-segment primers, with sample barcodes and unique molecular identifiers added. Trizol reagent was used to extract RNA from every sample. Library amplification was performed in two PCR steps, and a second sample barcode and Illumina TruSeq adapters were introduced in the second step. Sequencing of libraries was performed on an Illumina NovaSeq with 2 x 150 bp paired-end reads. The authors' analysis ran thus. With migec v1.2.7, reads were demultiplexed and then collapsed into UMI-guided consensus sequences. With mixcr v2.1.11, UMI consensuses were aligned to TRA and TRB V and J templates and assembled into clonotypes. A clonotype was counted as expanded or contracted only if both edgeR and NoisET called the change significant, with noise models trained on biological replicates. edgeR calls used a false discovery rate-adjusted p below 0.01 and a log2 fold-change threshold of 1. As an exploratory analysis of dynamics, max-normalized trajectories of the 1000 most abundant clonotypes were examined with PCA combined with hierarchical clustering. Separately sequenced CD4+ and CD8+ repertoires were used to assign a CD4 or CD8 phenotype to each responding clone. TCRdb handled the public reads itself, with Q25 trimming in fastp and clone calling in MiXCR, and kept productive beta chains. When rows share a CDR3 protein, they turn into one entry using the most common DNA and genes. The V and J calls and clone size come from TCRdb's table, not from the authors' own analysis. Across this sample there are 300,000 to 350,000 distinct CDR3 sequences, with roughly 13% seen only once. 22% of the sample comes from the top ten.

What the study reported, not specific to this receptor: Contracting CD4+ clones turned up mainly in the CM and EM memory subsets, whereas EMRA was where CD8+ clones were enriched. Some responding clones were detected in pre-infection memory, suggesting pre-existing cross-reactive memory T cells joined the SARS-CoV-2 response. Whether the second-wave clones peaking on day 37 were SARS-CoV-2 specific was not confirmed. Only a couple of mild cases were covered by the study, and larger cohorts that include severe cases with pre-infection samples were considered necessary. From day 15 to 85, contracting clones showed balanced CD4/CD8 phenotypes, whereas a second wave of clones that expanded from day 15 to 37 leaned towards CD4+.

The material sequenced was PBMCs or a T cell subset sorted from them (not recorded which). The chain is assembled from TRBV5-6 and TRBJ1-3; 7 bases in the junction line up with TRBD1. The TCR originated in a man aged 18 to 29 who had mild COVID-19 (a few samples of this study predate the infection). The sample titles of this study are shuffled in the database, so cell type and time point are left out; the donor was told from shared clones. This receptor has the CDR3 CASSYPTGSSGNTIYF. Here is the DNA: TGTGCCAGCAGTTACCCGACAGGGAGCTCTGGAAACACCATATATTTT.